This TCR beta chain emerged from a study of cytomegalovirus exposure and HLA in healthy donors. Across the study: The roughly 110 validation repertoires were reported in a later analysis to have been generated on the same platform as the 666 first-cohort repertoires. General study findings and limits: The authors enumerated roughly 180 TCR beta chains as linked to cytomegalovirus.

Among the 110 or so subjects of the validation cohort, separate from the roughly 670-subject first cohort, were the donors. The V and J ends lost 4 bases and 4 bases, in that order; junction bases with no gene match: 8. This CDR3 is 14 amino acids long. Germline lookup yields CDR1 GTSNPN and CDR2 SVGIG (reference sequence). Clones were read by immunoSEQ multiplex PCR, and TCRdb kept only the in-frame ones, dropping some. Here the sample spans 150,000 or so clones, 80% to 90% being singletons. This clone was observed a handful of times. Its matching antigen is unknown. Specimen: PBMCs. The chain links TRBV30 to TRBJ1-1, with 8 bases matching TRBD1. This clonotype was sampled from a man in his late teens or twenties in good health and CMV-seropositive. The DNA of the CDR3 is TGTGCCTGGACTACCGGACAGGGAGCCACTGAAGCTTTCTTT. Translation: CAWTTGQGATEAFF. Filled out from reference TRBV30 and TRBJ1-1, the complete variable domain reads SQTIHQWPATLVQPVGSPLSLECTVEGTSNPNLYWYRQAAGRGLQLLFYSVGIGQISSEVPQNLSASRPQDRQFILSSKKLLLSDSGFYLCAWTTGQGATEAFFGQGTRLTVV.